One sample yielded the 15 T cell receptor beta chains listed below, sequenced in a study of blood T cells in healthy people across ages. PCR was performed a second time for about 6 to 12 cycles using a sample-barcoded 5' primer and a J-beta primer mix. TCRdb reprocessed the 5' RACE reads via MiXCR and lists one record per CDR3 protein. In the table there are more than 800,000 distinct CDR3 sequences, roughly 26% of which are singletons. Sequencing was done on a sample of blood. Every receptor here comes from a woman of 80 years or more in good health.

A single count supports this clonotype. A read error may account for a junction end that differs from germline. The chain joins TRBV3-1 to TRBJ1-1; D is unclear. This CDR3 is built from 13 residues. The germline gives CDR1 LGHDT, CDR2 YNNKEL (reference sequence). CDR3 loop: CASSQARATETFF. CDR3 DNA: TGTGCCAGCAGCCAAGCTCGGGCCACTGAAACTTTCTTT.

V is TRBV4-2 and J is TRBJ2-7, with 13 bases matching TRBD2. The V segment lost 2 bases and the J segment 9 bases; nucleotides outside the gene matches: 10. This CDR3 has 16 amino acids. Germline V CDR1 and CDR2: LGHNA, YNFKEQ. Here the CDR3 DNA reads TGTGCCAGCAGCCAACAAGGACTAGCGGGGGACAATGGGCAGTACTTC. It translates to CASSQQGLAGDNGQYF.

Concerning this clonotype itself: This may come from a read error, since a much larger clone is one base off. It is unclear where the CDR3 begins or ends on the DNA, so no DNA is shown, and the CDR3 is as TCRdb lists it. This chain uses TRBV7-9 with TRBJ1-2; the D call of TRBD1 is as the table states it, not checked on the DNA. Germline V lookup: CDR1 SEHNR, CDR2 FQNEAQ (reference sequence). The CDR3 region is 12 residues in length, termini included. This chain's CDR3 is CTSSFLWGGYTF.

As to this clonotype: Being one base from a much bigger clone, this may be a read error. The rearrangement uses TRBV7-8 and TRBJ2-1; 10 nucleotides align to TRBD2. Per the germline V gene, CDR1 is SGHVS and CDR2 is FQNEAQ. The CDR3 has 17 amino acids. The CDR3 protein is CASSHPASGGSYNKQFF. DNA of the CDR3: TGTGCCAGCAGCCATCCTGCTAGCGGGGGCTCCTACAATAAGCAGTTCTTC.

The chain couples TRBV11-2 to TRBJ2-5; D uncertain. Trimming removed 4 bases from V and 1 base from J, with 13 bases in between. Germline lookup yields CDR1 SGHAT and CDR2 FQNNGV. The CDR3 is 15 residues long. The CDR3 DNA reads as TGTGCCAGCAGCTCCGCAAGGAACGCCCAAGAGACCCAGTACTTC. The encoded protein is CASSSARNAQETQYF.

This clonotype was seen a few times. This CDR3 reads CASRMAGENNEQYF. In DNA form, the CDR3 reads TGTGCCAGCAGGATGGCGGGGGAAAACAATGAGCAGTACTTC. The genes are TRBV2 and TRBJ2-5; TRBD2 matches 7 bases. The length of the CDR3 is 14 residues. Losses at the gene ends were 6 bases for V and 11 bases for J; bases not matched to a gene: 15. Germline loops: CDR1 SNHLY, CDR2 FYNNEI.

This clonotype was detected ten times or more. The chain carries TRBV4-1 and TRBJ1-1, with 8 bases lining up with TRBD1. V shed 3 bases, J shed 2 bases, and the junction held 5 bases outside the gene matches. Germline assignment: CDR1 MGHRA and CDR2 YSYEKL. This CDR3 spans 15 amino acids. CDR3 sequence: CASSHKDRDNTEAFF. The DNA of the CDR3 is TGCGCCAGCAGCCATAAGGACAGGGATAACACTGAAGCTTTCTTT.

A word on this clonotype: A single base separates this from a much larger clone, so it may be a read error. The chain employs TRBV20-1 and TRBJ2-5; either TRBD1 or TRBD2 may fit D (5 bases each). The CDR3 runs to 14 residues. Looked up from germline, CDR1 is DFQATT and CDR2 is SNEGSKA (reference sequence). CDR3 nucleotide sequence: TGCAGTGCTAGGCCTCCCTCAGGGAGATACGAGCAGGACTTC. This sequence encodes CSARPPSGRYEQDF.

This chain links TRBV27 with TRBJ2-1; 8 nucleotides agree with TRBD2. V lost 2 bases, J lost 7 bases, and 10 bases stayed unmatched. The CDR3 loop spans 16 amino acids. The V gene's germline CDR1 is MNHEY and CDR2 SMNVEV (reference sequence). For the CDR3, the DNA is TGTGCCAGCAGTTTAGGACTAGCTGGAGCGGGTAATGAGCAGTTCTTC. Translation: CASSLGLAGAGNEQFF.

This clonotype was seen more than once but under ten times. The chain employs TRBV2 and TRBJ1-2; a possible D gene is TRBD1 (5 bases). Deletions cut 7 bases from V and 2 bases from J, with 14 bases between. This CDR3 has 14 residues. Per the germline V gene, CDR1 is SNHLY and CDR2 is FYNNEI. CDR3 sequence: CASMPGGDNYGYTF. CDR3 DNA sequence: TGTGCCAGCATGCCGGGGGGGGACAACTATGGCTACACCTTC.

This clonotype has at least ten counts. The CDR3 spells CSARVVGTGGPDTQYF. The CDR3 region has the DNA TGCAGTGCTAGAGTTGTCGGGACAGGGGGGCCCGATACGCAGTATTTT. The chain carries TRBV20-1 and TRBJ2-3, with TRBD1 matching 11 bases. CDR3 size: 16 residues. Germline-derived CDR1 and CDR2 are DFQATT and SNEGSKA (reference sequence). Losses at the gene ends were 1 base for V and 6 bases for J; bases not matched to a gene: 9.

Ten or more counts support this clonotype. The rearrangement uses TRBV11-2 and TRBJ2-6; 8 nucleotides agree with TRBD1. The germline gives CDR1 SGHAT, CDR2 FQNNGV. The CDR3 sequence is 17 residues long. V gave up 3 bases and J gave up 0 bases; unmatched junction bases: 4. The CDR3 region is CASSFTGGSSGANVLTF. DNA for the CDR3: TGTGCCAGCAGCTTTACAGGGGGAAGCTCTGGGGCCAACGTCCTGACTTTC.

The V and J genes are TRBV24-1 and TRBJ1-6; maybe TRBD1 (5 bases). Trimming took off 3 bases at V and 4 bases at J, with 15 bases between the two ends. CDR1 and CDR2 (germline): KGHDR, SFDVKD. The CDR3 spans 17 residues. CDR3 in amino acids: CATSDGSGGSYNSPLHF. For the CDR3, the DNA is TGTGCCACCAGTGATGGGTCGGGGGGGTCATATAATTCACCCCTCCACTTT.

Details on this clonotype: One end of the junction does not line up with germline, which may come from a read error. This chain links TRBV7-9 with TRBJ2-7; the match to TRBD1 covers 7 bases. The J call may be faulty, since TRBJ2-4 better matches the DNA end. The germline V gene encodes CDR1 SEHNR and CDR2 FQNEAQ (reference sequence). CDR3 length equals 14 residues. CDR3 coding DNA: TGTGGCAGCAGCGCCCAGACAGGGATGTGCATTCAGTACTTC. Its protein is CGSSAQTGMCIQYF.

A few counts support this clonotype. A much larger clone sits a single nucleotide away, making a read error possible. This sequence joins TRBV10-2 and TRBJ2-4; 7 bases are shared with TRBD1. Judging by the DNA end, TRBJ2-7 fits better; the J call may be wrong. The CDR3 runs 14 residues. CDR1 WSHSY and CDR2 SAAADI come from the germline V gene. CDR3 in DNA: TGCGCCAGCAGTGAAGGGACAGCAGACGACGAGCAGTACTTC. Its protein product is CASSEGTADDEQYF.